This T cell receptor (beta chain) was found in a study of T cell responses to AZD1222 COVID-19 vaccine (dated by TCRdb to the early 2020s). For context, the study as a whole: AZD1222 recipients given second doses at about 4 weeks or at about 12 weeks were pooled, since spike-specific TCR depth and breadth were not found to differ between the two schedules. A total of roughly 240 trial participants underwent TCR sequencing, of whom 207 received two doses of AZD1222 and roughly 25 received two doses of the MenACWY control vaccine. Trial participants were enrolled by age into subgroups of 18-55, 56-69 and 70-plus years, and about 150, 27 and 61 TCR-sequenced participants, respectively, were included in these subgroups.

The study at large found these results: Conclusions about previously exposed vaccinees were limited because only a handful of AZD1222 recipients were SARS-CoV-2 seropositive at baseline. The vaccine-associated CD4 TCRs covered the entire spike protein, and the dominant responses fell in regions 160-218 and 743-854. The 56-69-year group was small, and its depth increase did not reach significance, likely because of low power. After two AZD1222 doses, both the breadth and the depth of spike-specific TCRs were significantly higher than at day 0 and than in MenACWY recipients. Epitopes outside the regions mutated in the B.1.351 and B.1.1.7 variants were reportedly recognized by nearly half of the unique spike-specific TCRs. Participants were mostly white British, with more females than males. The authors suggested clonal diversity may have been underestimated. No day 14 peak-response samples were available, so repertoires were characterized only after the peak T cell response.

Reading the label with the study, this specimen's time point is: baseline before first vaccination. Vaccinee samples came from UK trials COV001 and COV002, including a single-blind randomized controlled phase 2/3 trial of AZD1222 (ChAdOx1 nCoV-19) in healthy adults. Trial participant PBMC samples were collected at day 0 and day 28 after the second dose for TCRbeta chain sequencing. Turning to this clone: This receptor's antigen is unknown. Nothing much larger sits one base from this clone, and base qualities are not available.

The CDR3 regions of human TCRbeta chains were analyzed by immunosequencing. Regarding the original processing steps: TCRs in the repertoires were matched against a reference library of SARS-CoV-2-specific TCRs that had been generated with the MIRA antigen-specificity platform. Breadth was defined as the fraction of unique TCRs that were SARS-CoV-2-associated, and depth was defined as the fraction of total T cells that were SARS-CoV-2-associated. Using the MIRA data, each spike-specific TCR was mapped to the spike region that the TCR reacts to and placed in a CD4 or CD8 class. Log10-transformed breadth and depth values were compared by one-way ANOVA with Sidak's multiple comparisons tests. The clones in this table, taken by TCRdb from immuneACCESS, are in-frame only. Not every clone is retained; where verified, under half of the shortfall comes from an unresolved V gene, and the cause of the rest is unknown. V and J calls and clone size follow that table, whereas D and trimming were derived from the DNA. In this sample the table shows about 190,000 clones, around 90% of which occur a single time. Together, the top ten hold 0.99% of the sample.

This clonotype originated in an adult in good health. Material: peripheral blood, obtained on day 0 of AZD1222 vaccination.

The CDR3 has the sequence CASSYSVAEINEKLFF. The DNA is as follows: TGTGCCAGCAGTTACTCGGTAGCGGAAATTAATGAAAAACTGTTTTTT. The rearrangement combines TRBV6-5 with TRBJ1-4, with the D gene too uncertain to name. CDR1 and CDR2, per the germline V gene, are MNHEY and SVGAGI. Reading from cysteine to phenylalanine, the CDR3 counts 16 amino acids. CDR3 DNA is the only sequence kept; it has 48 bases, read in frame from the first base. V loses 0 bases of germline sequence and J loses 4 bases, and the interval between the two ends is 12 bases.